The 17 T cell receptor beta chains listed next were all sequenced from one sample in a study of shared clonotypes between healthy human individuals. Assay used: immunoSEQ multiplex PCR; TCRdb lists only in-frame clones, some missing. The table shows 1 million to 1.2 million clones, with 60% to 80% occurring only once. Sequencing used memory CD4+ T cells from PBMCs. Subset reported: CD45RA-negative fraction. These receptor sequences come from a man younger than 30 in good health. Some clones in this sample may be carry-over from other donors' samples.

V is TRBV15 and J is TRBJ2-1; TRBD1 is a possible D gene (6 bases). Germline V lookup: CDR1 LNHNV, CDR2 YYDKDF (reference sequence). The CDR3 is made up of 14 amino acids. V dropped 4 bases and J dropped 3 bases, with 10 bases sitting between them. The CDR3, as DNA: TGTGCCACCAGCAAAGGACAGTACTACAATGAGCAGTTCTTC. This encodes CATSKGQYYNEQFF.

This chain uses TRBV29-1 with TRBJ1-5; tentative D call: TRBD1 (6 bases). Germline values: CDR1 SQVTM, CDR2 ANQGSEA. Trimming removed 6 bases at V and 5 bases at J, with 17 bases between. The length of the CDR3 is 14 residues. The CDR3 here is CSVIIGGIHQPQHF. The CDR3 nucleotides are TGCAGCGTCATCATAGGGGGAATCCATCAGCCCCAGCATTTT.

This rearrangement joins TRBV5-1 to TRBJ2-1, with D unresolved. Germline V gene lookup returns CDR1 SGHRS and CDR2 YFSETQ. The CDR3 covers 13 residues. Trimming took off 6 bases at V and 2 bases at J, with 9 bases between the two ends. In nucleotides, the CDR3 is TGCGCCAGCACCCCCAAAACCTACAATGAGCAGTTCTTC. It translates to CASTPKTYNEQFF.

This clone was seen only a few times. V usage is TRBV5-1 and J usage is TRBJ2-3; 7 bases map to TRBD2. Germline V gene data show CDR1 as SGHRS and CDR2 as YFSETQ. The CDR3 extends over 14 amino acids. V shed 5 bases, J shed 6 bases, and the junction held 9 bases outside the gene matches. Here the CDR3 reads CASRSTTSQDTQYF. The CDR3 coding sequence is TGCGCCAGCAGATCAACGACTAGCCAGGATACGCAGTATTTT.

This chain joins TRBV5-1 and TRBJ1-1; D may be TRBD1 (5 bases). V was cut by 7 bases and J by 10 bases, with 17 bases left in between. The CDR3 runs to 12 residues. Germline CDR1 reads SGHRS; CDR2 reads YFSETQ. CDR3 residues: CASRAGSQLAFF. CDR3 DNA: TGCGCCAGCCGGGCAGGGTCCCAACTAGCTTTCTTT.

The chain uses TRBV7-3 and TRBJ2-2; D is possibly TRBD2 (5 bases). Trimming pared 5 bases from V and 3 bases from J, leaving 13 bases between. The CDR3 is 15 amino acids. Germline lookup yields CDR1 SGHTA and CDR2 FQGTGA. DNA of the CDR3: TGTGCCAGCAGCCCCCGCGGAGGCTACACCGGGGAGCTGTTTTTT. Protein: CASSPRGGYTGELFF. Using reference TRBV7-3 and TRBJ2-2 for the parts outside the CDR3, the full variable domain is GAGVSQTPSNKVTEKGKYVELRCDPISGHTALYWYRQSLGQGPEFLIYFQGTGAADDSGLPNDRFFAVRPEGSVSTLKIQRTERGDSAVYLCASSPRGGYTGELFFGEGSRLTVL.

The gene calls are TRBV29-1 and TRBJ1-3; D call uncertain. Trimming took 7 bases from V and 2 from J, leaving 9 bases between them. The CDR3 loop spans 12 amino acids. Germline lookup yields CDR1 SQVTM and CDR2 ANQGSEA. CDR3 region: CSAGAAGNTIYF. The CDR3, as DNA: TGCAGCGCCGGAGCGGCTGGAAACACCATATATTTT.

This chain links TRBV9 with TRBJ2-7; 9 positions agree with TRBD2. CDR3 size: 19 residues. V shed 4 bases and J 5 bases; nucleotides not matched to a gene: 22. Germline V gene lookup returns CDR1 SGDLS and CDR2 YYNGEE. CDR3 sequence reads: CASSPRASGMERRRNEQYF. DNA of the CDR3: TGTGCCAGCAGCCCCAGGGCTAGCGGGATGGAGAGGAGGAGAAACGAGCAGTACTTC.

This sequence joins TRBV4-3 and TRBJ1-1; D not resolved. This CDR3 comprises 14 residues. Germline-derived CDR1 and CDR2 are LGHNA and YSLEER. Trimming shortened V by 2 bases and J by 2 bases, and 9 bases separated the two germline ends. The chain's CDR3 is CASSQHRENTEAFF. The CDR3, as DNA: TGCGCCAGCAGCCAACACCGGGAAAACACTGAAGCTTTCTTT.

The CDR3 DNA is TGCGCCAGCAGCGACTGGACAGGGGGGAACGTCCTGACTTTC. This translates into CASSDWTGGNVLTF. The chain has TRBV5-1 and TRBJ2-6; 10 nucleotides align to TRBD1. V shed 4 bases and J 10 bases; nucleotides not matched to a gene: 5. The CDR3 spans 14 residues. From germline, CDR1 is SGHRS and CDR2 YFSETQ.

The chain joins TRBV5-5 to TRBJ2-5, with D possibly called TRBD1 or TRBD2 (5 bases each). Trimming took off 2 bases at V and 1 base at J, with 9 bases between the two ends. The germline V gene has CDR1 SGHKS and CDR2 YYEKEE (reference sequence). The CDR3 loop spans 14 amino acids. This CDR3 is CASSFGTAQETQYF. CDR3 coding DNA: TGTGCCAGCAGCTTCGGGACGGCCCAAGAGACCCAGTACTTC.

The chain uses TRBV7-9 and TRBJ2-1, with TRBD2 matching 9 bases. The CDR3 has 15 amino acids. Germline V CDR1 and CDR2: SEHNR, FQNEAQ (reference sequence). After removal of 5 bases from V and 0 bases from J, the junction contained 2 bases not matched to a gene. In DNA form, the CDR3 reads TGTGCCAGCAGCCGTAGCGGGAGCTCCTACAATGAGCAGTTCTTC. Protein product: CASSRSGSSYNEQFF. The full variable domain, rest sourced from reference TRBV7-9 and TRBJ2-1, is DTGVSQNPRHKITKRGQNVTFRCDPISEHNRLYWYRQTLGQGPEFLTYFQNEAQLEKSRLLSDRFSAERPKGSFSTLEIQRTEQGDSAMYLCASSRSGSSYNEQFFGPGTRLTVL.

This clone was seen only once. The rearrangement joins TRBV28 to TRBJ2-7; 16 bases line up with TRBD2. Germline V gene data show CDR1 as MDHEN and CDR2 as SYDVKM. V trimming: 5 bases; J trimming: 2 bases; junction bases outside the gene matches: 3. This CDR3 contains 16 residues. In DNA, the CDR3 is TGTGCCAGCAGTCGGGGGACTAGCGGGAGGGCCTACGAGCAGTACTTC. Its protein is CASSRGTSGRAYEQYF.

In DNA, the CDR3 is TGCGCCAGCAGCGGGGAGGTCGGGTCTGGGGCCAACGTCCTGACTTTC. Translating gives CASSGEVGSGANVLTF. This chain joins TRBV5-1 and TRBJ2-6, with a weak D call TRBD2 (6 bases). The CDR3 extends over 16 amino acids. V was cut by 4 bases and J by 1 base, with 12 bases left in between. CDR1 is SGHRS and CDR2 is YFSETQ in the germline V gene. Full variable domain (missing parts from reference TRBV5-1 and TRBJ2-6): KAGVTQTPRYLIKTRGQQVTLSCSPISGHRSVSWYQQTPGQGLQFLFEYFSETQRNKGNFPGRFSGRQFSNSRSEMNVSTLELGDSALYLCASSGEVGSGANVLTFGAGSRLTVL.

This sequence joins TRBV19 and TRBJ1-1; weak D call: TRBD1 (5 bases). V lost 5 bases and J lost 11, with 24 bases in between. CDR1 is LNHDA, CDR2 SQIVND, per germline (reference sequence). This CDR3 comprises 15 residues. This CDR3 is CASSSDSRGHLQAFF. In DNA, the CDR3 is TGTGCCAGTAGTTCCGATAGTAGGGGCCATCTCCAGGCTTTCTTT.

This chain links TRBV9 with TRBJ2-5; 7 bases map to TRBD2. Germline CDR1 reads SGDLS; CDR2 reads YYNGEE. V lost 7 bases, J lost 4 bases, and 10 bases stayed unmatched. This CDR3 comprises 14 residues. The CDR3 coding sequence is TGTGCCAGCGCGCCAGGGCGGGGGACAGAGACCCAGTACTTC. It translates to CASAPGRGTETQYF.

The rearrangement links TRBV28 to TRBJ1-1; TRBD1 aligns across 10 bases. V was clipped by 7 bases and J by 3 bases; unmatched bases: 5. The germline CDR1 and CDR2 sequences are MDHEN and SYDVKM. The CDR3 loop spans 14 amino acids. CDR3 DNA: TGTGCCAGCATGTTGGGGACAGGGGACACTGAAGCTTTCTTT. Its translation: CASMLGTGDTEAFF. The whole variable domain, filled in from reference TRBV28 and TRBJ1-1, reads DVKVTQSSRYLVKRTGEKVFLECVQDMDHENMFWYRQDPGLGLRLIYFSYDVKMKEKGDIPEGYSVSREKKERFSLILESASTNQTSMYLCASMLGTGDTEAFFGQGTRLTVV.